What follows are 24 T cell receptor beta chains derived from one specimen sequenced in a study of blood T cells in healthy people across ages. The use of a sample-barcoded 5' primer and a J-beta primer mix characterized a second PCR of about 6 to 11 cycles. TCRdb re-derived calls from the 5' RACE reads in MiXCR, one entry per CDR3 protein. This sample carries about 830,000 distinct CDR3 sequences, about 62% of them seen once, and the ten largest clones take roughly 26%. The material sequenced was blood. All receptors derive from a man younger than 45 in good health.

This sequence joins TRBV2 and TRBJ1-6; D call uncertain. With 2 bases removed from V and 10 bases from J, the gap between germline ends came to 12 bases. In germline, CDR1 is SNHLY, CDR2 FYNNEI. The CDR3 covers 14 residues. The CDR3 region has the DNA TGTGCCAGCAGTGAAACGGACGGGTACTCACCCCTCCACTTT. It specifies CASSETDGYSPLHF. The variable domain in full, completed from reference TRBV2 and TRBJ1-6, reads EPEVTQTPSHQVTQMGQEVILRCVPISNHLYFYWYRQILGQKVEFLVSFYNNEISEKSEIFDDQFSVERPDGSNFTLKIRSTKLEDSAMYFCASSETDGYSPLHFGNGTRLTVT.

The rearrangement joins TRBV20-1 to TRBJ2-7, with 8 bases identical to TRBD2. Germline lookup yields CDR1 DFQATT and CDR2 SNEGSKA (reference sequence). This CDR3 spans 14 amino acids. J was trimmed by 2 bases and V by 6 bases; bases with no gene match: 9. CDR3 nucleotides: TGCAGTGCCCACGGTAGCGGGGTTACCTACGAGCAGTACTTC. Amino acids: CSAHGSGVTYEQYF.

The chain links TRBV29-1 to TRBJ1-2; D perhaps matches TRBD1 (6 bases). Between the trimmed V and J ends, which lost 8 bases and 6 bases, there was a span of 16 bases. CDR3 length equals 12 residues. Per germline, CDR1 SQVTM and CDR2 ANQGSEA. The CDR3 loop is CSLAAGEDGYTF. CDR3 DNA: TGCAGCCTGGCGGCAGGGGAGGATGGCTACACCTTC.

The gene calls are TRBV3-1 and TRBJ2-5, with 9 bases identical to TRBD2. Germline values: CDR1 LGHDT, CDR2 YNNKEL (reference sequence). V dropped 4 bases and J dropped 2; count of bases not matched to a gene: 8. The CDR3 has 16 amino acids. In DNA form, the CDR3 reads TGTGCCAGCAGCCCTTGGGCTAGCGGGGCTCAAGAGACCCAGTACTTC. Its protein is CASSPWASGAQETQYF.

This clonotype was seen a handful of times. The chain combines TRBV24-1 with TRBJ1-5; D remains unclear. Per the germline V gene, CDR1 is KGHDR and CDR2 is SFDVKD. This CDR3 has 13 residues. Trimming left V 6 bases short and J 4 bases short, with 9 bases between. CDR3 bases: TGTGCCACCAGTTCTAGGGATAATCAGCCCCAGCATTTT. The encoded protein is CATSSRDNQPQHF.

This clonotype was seen at least ten times. The rearrangement uses TRBV7-2 and TRBJ2-5, with D possibly being TRBD1 (5 bases). This CDR3 spans 14 amino acids. The germline V gene encodes CDR1 SGHTA and CDR2 FQGNSA. Trimming cost V 2 bases and J 3 bases, with 10 bases left between them. The CDR3 bases are TGTGCCAGCAGCTTATTCAGGGTAGAAGAGACCCAGTACTTC. Protein product: CASSLFRVEETQYF.

This chain uses TRBV29-1 with TRBJ1-2; D possibly corresponds to TRBD1 (5 bases). From germline, CDR1 is SQVTM and CDR2 ANQGSEA. The V end lost 0 bases, the J end lost 1 base, and 12 bases lay between the germline ends. This CDR3 contains 15 residues. In DNA, the CDR3 is TGCAGCGTTGAAGATCGGACAAGCAATAACTATGGCTACACCTTC. Its translation is CSVEDRTSNNYGYTF.

This chain uses TRBV5-1 with TRBJ1-4; tentatively, D is TRBD1 (5 bases). Deletions cut 7 bases from V and 2 bases from J, with 12 bases between. There are 14 residues in the CDR3. CDR1 SGHRS and CDR2 YFSETQ come from the germline V gene. In DNA, the CDR3 is TGCGCCAGCGCAACAGGAGGGACTAATGAAAAACTGTTTTTT. Residues: CASATGGTNEKLFF.

The gene calls are TRBV4-2 and TRBJ2-6; TRBD2 matches at 7 bases. There are 17 residues in the CDR3. Germline trimming cut 0 bases from V and 0 bases from J; bases unmatched to any gene: 2. Germline V gene sequence: CDR1 LGHNA, CDR2 YNFKEQ. Here the CDR3 DNA reads TGTGCCAGCAGCCAAGAGCCGGGGGGCTCTGGGGCCAACGTCCTGACTTTC. Its translation: CASSQEPGGSGANVLTF.

The V gene is TRBV6-5, the J gene TRBJ1-2; D gene uncertain. The germline V gene has CDR1 MNHEY and CDR2 SVGAGI. This CDR3 has 13 residues. V was pared by 9 bases and J by 4 bases, with 15 bases between. The CDR3 DNA sequence: TGTGCCAGTAGGAGTGACCGGCGCTATGGCTACACCTTC. This sequence encodes CASRSDRRYGYTF.

V and J are TRBV14 and TRBJ2-4; perhaps TRBD1 as D (5 bases). This CDR3 region has 15 residues. Trimming cost V 4 bases and J 0 bases, with 10 bases left between them. Per the germline V gene, CDR1 is SGHDN and CDR2 is FVKESK. Here the CDR3 reads CASSPYDRAKNIQYF. CDR3 sequence (DNA): TGTGCCAGCAGCCCCTACGACAGAGCCAAAAACATTCAGTACTTC.

V usage is TRBV11-2 and J usage is TRBJ2-1; D possibly corresponds to TRBD2 (7 bases). With 7 bases removed from V and 5 bases from J, the gap between germline ends came to 18 bases. Looked up from germline, CDR1 is SGHAT and CDR2 is FQNNGV. The CDR3 runs 15 residues. The chain's CDR3 is CASTRGAFPDNEQFF. The CDR3 DNA reads TGTGCCAGCACCCGGGGGGCCTTTCCCGACAATGAGCAGTTCTTC.

The chain carries TRBV28 and TRBJ2-5; D is possibly TRBD1 or TRBD2 (5 bases each). In germline, CDR1 is MDHEN, CDR2 SYDVKM. Deletions cut 6 bases from V and 0 bases from J, with 11 bases between. This CDR3 contains 14 residues. This CDR3 reads CASRIGANQETQYF. The CDR3 bases are TGTGCCAGCAGAATCGGGGCAAACCAAGAGACCCAGTACTTC.

V usage is TRBV29-1 and J usage is TRBJ2-7, with D tentatively TRBD2 (5 bases). V lost 1 base and J lost 5, with 21 bases in between. The CDR3 consists of 16 residues. In germline, CDR1 is SQVTM, CDR2 ANQGSEA. CDR3 residues: CSVEGSGEGVSNEQYF. CDR3 DNA: TGCAGCGTTGAAGGATCTGGAGAGGGCGTATCGAACGAGCAGTACTTC.

This clonotype was detected once. Its ends do not fully match the called genes, so a read error is possible. V and J are TRBV2 and TRBJ2-5; tentatively, D is TRBD1 or TRBD2 (6 bases each). Germline V CDR1 and CDR2: SNHLY, FYNNEI. This CDR3 comprises 16 residues. CDR3 region: CAGSEARGGLEETQYF. CDR3 DNA sequence: TGTGCCGGCAGTGAAGCGCGAGGGGGGCTAGAGGAGACCCAGTACTTC.

A single count supports this clonotype. This sequence joins TRBV21-1 and TRBJ2-1; TRBD2, the table's D call, was not compared with the DNA. TRBV21-1 is an annotated pseudogene. CDR3 length: 14 amino acids. The CDR3 loop is CAVPAIARFNEQFF. CDR3 bases: TGTGCCGTTCCCGCCATCGCGAGGTTCAATGAGCAGTTCTTC.

The V call is TRBV20-1, the J call TRBJ2-5, with TRBD2 matching 13 bases. The germline CDR1 and CDR2 sequences are DFQATT and SNEGSKA (reference sequence). The CDR3 has 15 residues. The J segment lost 4 bases and the V segment lost 6 bases, leaving 8 bases of the junction unmatched. CDR3 protein: CSAPTSGGLGETQYF. CDR3 bases: TGCAGTGCGCCGACTAGCGGGGGGCTGGGAGAGACCCAGTACTTC.

The chain has TRBV29-1 and TRBJ2-1; the match to TRBD1 covers 11 bases. Germline V gene sequence: CDR1 SQVTM, CDR2 ANQGSEA. The CDR3 length is 12 residues. After removal of 7 bases from V and 8 bases from J, the junction contained 4 bases not matched to a gene. CDR3 DNA: TGCAGCGGCGGACAGGGGGCTTATGAGCAGTTCTTC. Its translation: CSGGQGAYEQFF.

This chain links TRBV6-2 or TRBV6-3 with TRBJ2-2; TRBD1 matches at 9 bases. This CDR3 is 11 amino acids long. Germline V gene lookup returns CDR1 MNHEY and CDR2 SVGEGT. J lost 16 bases, V lost 5 bases, and 5 bases had no gene match. CDR3 in amino acids: CASSTGTGRFF. CDR3 coding DNA: TGTGCCAGCAGTACCGGGACAGGGAGGTTTTTT.

The rearrangement links TRBV12-3 or TRBV12-4 to TRBJ2-6, with no clear D. Between the trimmed V and J ends, which lost 5 bases and 0 bases, there was a span of 14 bases. The CDR3 contains 17 residues. The chain's CDR3 is CASSKRNFGSGANVLTF. The CDR3 coding sequence is TGTGCCAGCAGTAAGAGGAACTTCGGCTCTGGGGCCAACGTCCTGACTTTC.

This chain connects TRBV28 to TRBJ2-3; D might be TRBD2 (6 bases). The CDR3 runs 14 residues. V was clipped by 2 bases and J by 10 bases, with 16 bases between them. CDR1 is MDHEN and CDR2 is SYDVKM in the germline V gene. CDR3 bases: TGTGCCAGCAGTTTAAGTCAGGGACTGCATGCGCAGTATTTT. Its protein is CASSLSQGLHAQYF.

This clonotype occurred a few times. This chain connects TRBV9 to TRBJ2-6, with D possibly being TRBD2 (6 bases). The length of the CDR3 is 15 residues. CDR1 and CDR2 from the germline V gene are SGDLS and YYNGEE. V lost 0 bases and J 12 bases, leaving 16 bases between the germline ends. In DNA form, the CDR3 reads TGTGCCAGCAGCGTAGTTCAGGAGGGTAGGGCCGTCCTGACTTTC. Protein product: CASSVVQEGRAVLTF.

This rearrangement joins TRBV9 to TRBJ2-3; 7 positions agree with TRBD1. CDR3 length: 16 residues. Germline-derived CDR1 and CDR2 are SGDLS and YYNGEE. Trimming cost V 0 bases and J 2 bases; bases outside gene matches: 6. CDR3 sequence (DNA): TGTGCCAGCAGCGTAGAGGGGGCGCCAAACACAGATACGCAGTATTTT. Residues: CASSVEGAPNTDTQYF.

This clonotype turned up a few times. The gene calls are TRBV15 and TRBJ2-1; no firm D call. The V gene lost 1 base and the J gene lost 7 bases, with 8 bases spanning the gap. Germline CDR1 and CDR2: LNHNV and YYDKDF (reference sequence). The CDR3 has 13 amino acids. The CDR3 sequence is CATSRGLSNEQFF. The CDR3 DNA sequence: TGTGCCACCAGCAGAGGCTTGTCGAATGAGCAGTTCTTC.